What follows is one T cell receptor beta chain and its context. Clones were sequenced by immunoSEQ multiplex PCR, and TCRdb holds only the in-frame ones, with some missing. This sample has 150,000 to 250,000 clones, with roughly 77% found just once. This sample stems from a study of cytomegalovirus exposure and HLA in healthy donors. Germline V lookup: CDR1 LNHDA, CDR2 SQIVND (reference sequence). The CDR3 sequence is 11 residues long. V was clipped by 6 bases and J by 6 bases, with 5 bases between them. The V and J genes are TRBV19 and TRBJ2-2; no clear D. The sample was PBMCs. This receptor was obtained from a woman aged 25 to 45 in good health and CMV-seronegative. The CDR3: CASSTAGELFF. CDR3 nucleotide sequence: TGTGCCAGTAGCACGGCCGGGGAGCTGTTTTTT. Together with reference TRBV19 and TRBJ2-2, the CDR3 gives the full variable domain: DGGITQSPKYLFRKEGQNVTLSCEQNLNHDAMYWYRQDPGQGLRLIYYSQIVNDFQKGDIAEGYSVSREKKESFPLTVTSAQKNPTAFYLCASSTAGELFFGEGSRLTVL.